This T cell receptor (beta chain) was sequenced during a study of vaccination and CD4 T cells after COVID-19. About this clonotype itself: Its specificity is not known.

The Oncomine TCR Beta short-read assay was applied to DNA of cultured CD4+ T cells. TCRdb used MiXCR to reprocess the PCR reads, holding one entry per CDR3 protein. Seen here are more than 20,000 distinct CDR3 sequences, roughly two fifths observed once, and the top ten hold approximately 5%. Time point defined: late sampling 161 to 241 days after vaccination in three convalescent patients. The treatment is: 10-day PBMC culture with coronavirus spike peptide pools or control peptides (ViraFEST assay). The CDR3 covers 14 residues. Between the trimmed V and J ends, which lost 3 bases and 4 bases, there was a span of 11 bases. CDR1 and CDR2 from the germline V gene are SGHVS and FQNEAQ.

This receptor was obtained from a human donor who had recovered from COVID-19. V is TRBV7-8 and J is TRBJ2-3, with no clear D. The material sequenced was CD4+ T cells from blood, cultured in vitro, taken about 7 months after SARS-CoV-2 vaccination. The DNA of the CDR3 is TGTGCCAGCAGCTTCCATCGGGTCCCAGATACGCAGTATTTT. Protein sequence: CASSFHRVPDTQYF.